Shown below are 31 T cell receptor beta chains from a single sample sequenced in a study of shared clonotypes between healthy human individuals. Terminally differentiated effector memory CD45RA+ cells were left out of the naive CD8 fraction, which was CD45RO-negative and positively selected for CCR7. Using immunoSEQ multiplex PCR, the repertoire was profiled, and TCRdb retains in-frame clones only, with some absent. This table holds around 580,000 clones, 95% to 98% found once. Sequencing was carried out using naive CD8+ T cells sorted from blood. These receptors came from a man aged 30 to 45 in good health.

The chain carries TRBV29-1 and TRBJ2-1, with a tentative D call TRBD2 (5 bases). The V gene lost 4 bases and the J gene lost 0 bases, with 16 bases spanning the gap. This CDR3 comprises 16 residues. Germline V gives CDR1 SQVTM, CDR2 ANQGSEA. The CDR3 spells CSVGSRVRGSYNEQFF. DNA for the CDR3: TGCAGCGTTGGGTCAAGAGTACGGGGCTCCTACAATGAGCAGTTCTTC.

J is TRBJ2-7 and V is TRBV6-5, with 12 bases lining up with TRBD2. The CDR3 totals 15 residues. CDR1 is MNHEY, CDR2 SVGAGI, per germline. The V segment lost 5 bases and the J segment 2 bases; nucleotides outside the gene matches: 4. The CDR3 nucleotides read TGTGCCAGCAGTCCGACTAGCGGGGGAGCCTACGAGCAGTACTTC. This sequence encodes CASSPTSGGAYEQYF.

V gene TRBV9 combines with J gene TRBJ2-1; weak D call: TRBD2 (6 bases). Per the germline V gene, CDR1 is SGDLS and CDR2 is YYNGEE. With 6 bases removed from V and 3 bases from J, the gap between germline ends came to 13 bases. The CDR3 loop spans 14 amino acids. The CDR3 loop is CASTWRDDYNEQFF. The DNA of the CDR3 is TGTGCCAGCACTTGGCGGGATGACTACAATGAGCAGTTCTTC. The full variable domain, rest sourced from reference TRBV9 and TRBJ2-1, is DSGVTQTPKHLITATGQRVTLRCSPRSGDLSVYWYQQSLDQGLQFLIQYYNGEERAKGNILERFSAQQFPDLHSELNLSSLELGDSALYFCASTWRDDYNEQFFGPGTRLTVL.

The CDR3 sequence is CASSESGTTPYNEQFF. For the CDR3, the DNA is TGCGCCAGCAGTGAGTCGGGGACTACCCCTTACAATGAGCAGTTCTTC. The J gene is TRBJ2-1, the V gene TRBV10-1; 7 bases line up with TRBD2. Trimming removed 0 bases from V and 4 bases from J; junction bases left unmatched: 6. Germline lookup yields CDR1 WNHNN and CDR2 SYGVQD (reference sequence). The CDR3 sequence is 16 residues long.

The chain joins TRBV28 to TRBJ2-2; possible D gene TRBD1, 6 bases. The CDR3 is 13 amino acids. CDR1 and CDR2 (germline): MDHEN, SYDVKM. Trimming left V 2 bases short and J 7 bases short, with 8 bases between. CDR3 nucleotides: TGTGCCAGCAGTTTACAGGGGCGCGGGGAGCTGTTTTTT. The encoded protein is CASSLQGRGELFF. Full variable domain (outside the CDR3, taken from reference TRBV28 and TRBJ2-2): DVKVTQSSRYLVKRTGEKVFLECVQDMDHENMFWYRQDPGLGLRLIYFSYDVKMKEKGDIPEGYSVSREKKERFSLILESASTNQTSMYLCASSLQGRGELFFGEGSRLTVL.

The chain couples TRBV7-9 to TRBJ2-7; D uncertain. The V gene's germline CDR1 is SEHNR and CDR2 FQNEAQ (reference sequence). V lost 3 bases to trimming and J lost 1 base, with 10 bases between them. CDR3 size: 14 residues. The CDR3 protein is CASSLSSASYEQYF. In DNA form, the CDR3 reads TGTGCCAGCAGCTTGTCCAGCGCATCCTACGAGCAGTACTTC.

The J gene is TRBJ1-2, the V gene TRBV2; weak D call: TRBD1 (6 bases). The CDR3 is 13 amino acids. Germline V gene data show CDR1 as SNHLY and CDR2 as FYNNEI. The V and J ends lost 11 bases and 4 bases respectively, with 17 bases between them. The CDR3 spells CAPKGGSSYGYTF. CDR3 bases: TGTGCCCCCAAGGGGGGGTCGAGCTATGGCTACACCTTC.

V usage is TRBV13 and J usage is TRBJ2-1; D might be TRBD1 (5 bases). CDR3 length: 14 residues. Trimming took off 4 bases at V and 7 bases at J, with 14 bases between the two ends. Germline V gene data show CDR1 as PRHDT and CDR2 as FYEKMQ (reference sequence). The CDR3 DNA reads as TGTGCCAGCAGCTCCTCAGGGCTCAAGAATGAGCAGTTCTTC. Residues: CASSSSGLKNEQFF. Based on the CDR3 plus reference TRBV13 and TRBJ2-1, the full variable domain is AAGVIQSPRHLIKEKRETATLKCYPIPRHDTVYWYQQGPGQDPQFLISFYEKMQSDKGSIPDRFSAQQFSDYHSELNMSSLELGDSALYFCASSSSGLKNEQFFGPGTRLTVL.

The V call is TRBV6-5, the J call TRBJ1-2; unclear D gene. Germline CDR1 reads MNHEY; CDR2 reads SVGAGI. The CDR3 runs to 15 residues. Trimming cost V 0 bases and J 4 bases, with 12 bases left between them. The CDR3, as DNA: TGTGCCAGCAGTTACTCCCAAGGAGACTCCTATGGCTACACCTTC. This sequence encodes CASSYSQGDSYGYTF.

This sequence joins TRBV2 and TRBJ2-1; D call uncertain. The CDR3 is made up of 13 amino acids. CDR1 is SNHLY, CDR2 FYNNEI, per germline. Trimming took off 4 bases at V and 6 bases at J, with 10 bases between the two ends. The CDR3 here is CASSAATSNEQFF. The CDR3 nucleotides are TGTGCCAGCAGTGCTGCGACGAGCAATGAGCAGTTCTTC.

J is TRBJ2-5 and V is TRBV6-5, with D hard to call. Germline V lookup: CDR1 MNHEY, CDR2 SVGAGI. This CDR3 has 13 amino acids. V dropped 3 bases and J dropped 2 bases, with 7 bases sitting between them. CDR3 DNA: TGTGCCAGCAGTTATCGAGAACAAGAGACCCAGTACTTC. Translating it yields CASSYREQETQYF.

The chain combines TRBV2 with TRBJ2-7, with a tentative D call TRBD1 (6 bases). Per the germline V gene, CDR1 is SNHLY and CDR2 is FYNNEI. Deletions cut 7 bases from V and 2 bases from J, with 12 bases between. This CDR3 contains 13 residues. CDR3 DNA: TGTGCCAGCAACAGGGTATTAACCTACGAGCAGTACTTC. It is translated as CASNRVLTYEQYF.

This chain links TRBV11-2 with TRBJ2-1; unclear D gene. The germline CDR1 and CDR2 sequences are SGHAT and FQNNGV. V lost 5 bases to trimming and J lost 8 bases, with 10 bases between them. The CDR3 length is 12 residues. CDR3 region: CASSAKSYEQFF. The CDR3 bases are TGTGCCAGCAGCGCGAAGTCCTATGAGCAGTTCTTC.

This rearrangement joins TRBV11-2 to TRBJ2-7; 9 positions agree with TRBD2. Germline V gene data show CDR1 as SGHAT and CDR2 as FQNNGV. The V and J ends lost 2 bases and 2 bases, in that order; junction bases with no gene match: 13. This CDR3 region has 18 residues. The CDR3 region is CASSLKGTSLSWAYEQYF. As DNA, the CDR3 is TGTGCCAGCAGCTTAAAAGGGACTAGCTTGTCATGGGCCTACGAGCAGTACTTC.

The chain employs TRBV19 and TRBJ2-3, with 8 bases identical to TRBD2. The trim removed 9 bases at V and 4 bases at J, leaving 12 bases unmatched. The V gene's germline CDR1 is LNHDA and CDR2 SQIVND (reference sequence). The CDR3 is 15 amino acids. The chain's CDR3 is CASGSEGTSSDTQYF. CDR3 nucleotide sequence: TGTGCCAGCGGATCGGAAGGGACTAGTTCAGATACGCAGTATTTT.

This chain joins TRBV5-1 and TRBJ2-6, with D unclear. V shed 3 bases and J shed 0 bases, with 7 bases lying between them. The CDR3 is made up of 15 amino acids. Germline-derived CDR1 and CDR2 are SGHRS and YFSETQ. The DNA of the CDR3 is TGCGCCAGCAGCTGGACGGGCTCTGGGGCCAACGTCCTGACTTTC. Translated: CASSWTGSGANVLTF. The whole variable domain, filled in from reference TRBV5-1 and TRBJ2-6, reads KAGVTQTPRYLIKTRGQQVTLSCSPISGHRSVSWYQQTPGQGLQFLFEYFSETQRNKGNFPGRFSGRQFSNSRSEMNVSTLELGDSALYLCASSWTGSGANVLTFGAGSRLTVL.

The CDR3 DNA follows: TGTGCCAGCAGCTTAGTCCATTTCAGGGATTCATTCTACGAGCAGTACTTC. The encoded protein is CASSLVHFRDSFYEQYF. J is TRBJ2-7 and V is TRBV7-2; tentative D call: TRBD1 (5 bases). This CDR3 is 17 amino acids long. Germline assignment: CDR1 SGHTA and CDR2 FQGNSA. V lost 1 base to trimming and J lost 3 bases, with 19 bases between them.

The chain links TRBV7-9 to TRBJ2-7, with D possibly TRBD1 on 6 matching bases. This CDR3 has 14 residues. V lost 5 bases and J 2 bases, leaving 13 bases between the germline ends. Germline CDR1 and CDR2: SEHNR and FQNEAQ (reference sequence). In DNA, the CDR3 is TGTGCCAGCAGCGCGTACAGGGACCCCTACGAGCAGTACTTC. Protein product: CASSAYRDPYEQYF.

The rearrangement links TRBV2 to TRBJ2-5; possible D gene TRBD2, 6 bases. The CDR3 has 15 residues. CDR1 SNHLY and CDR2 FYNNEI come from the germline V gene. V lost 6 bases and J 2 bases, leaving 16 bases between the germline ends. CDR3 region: CASSDPGLIQETQYF. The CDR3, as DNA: TGTGCCAGCAGCGACCCGGGACTCATACAAGAGACCCAGTACTTC.

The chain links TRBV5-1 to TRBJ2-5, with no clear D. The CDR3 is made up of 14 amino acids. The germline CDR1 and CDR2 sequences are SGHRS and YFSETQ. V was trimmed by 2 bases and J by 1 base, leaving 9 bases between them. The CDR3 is CASSFRQFQETQYF. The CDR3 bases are TGCGCCAGCAGCTTTCGGCAGTTCCAAGAGACCCAGTACTTC.

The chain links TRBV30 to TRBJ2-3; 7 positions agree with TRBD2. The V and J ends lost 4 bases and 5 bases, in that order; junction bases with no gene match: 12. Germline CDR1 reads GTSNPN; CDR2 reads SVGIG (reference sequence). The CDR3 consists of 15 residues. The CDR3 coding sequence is TGTGCCTGGAACGATGGGCTAGCGGTAGGAGATACGCAGTATTTT. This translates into CAWNDGLAVGDTQYF.

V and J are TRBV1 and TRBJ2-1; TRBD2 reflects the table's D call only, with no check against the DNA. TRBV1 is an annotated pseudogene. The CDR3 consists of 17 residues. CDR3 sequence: CTSSQDISGRAILFKFF. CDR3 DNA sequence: TGCACCAGCAGCCAAGATATTTCCGGGAGGGCCATCTTGTTCAAGTTCTTC.

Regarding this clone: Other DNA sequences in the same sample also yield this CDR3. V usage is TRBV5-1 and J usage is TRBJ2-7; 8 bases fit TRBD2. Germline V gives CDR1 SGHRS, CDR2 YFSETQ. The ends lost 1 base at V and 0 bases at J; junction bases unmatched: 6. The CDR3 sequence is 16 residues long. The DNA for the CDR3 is TGCGCCAGCAGCTTGAAGGGCGCGGGAGGCTCCTACGAGCAGTACTTC. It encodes CASSLKGAGGSYEQYF.

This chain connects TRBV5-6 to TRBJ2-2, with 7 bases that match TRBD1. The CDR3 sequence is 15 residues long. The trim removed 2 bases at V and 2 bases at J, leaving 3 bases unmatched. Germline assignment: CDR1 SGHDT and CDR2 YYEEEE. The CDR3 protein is CASSFGTVNTGELFF. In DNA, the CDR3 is TGTGCCAGCAGCTTTGGGACAGTTAACACCGGGGAGCTGTTTTTT.

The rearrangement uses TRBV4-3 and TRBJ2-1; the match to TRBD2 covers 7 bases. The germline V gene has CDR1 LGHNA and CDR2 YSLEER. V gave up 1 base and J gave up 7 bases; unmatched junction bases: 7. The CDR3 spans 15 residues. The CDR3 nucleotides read TGCGCCAGCAGCCAAGGGTCACTAGCGAGGAATGAGCAGTTCTTC. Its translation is CASSQGSLARNEQFF.

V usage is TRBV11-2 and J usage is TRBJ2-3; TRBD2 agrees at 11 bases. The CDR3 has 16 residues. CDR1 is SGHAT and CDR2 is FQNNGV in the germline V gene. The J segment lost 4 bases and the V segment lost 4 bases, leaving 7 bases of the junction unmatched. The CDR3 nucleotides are TGTGCCAGCAGCTCCTTGACTAGCGGGACAGCAGATACGCAGTATTTT. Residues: CASSSLTSGTADTQYF.

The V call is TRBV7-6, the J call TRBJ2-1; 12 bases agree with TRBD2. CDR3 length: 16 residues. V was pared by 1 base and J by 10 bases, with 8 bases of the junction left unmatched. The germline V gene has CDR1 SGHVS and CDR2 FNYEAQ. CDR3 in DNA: TGTGCCAGCAGCTTAGAAGGACTAGCGGGATCAAAGGAGCAGTTCTTC. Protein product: CASSLEGLAGSKEQFF.

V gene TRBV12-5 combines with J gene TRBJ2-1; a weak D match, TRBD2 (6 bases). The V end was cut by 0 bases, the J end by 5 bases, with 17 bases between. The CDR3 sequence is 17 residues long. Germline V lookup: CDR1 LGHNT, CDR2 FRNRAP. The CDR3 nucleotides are TGTGCTAGTGGTTTGGTACTAGGGCTAGCGAGTCACAATGAGCAGTTCTTC. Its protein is CASGLVLGLASHNEQFF.

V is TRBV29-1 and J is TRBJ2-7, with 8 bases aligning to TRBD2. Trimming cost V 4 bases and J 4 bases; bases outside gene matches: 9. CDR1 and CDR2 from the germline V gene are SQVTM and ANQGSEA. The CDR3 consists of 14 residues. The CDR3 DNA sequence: TGCAGCGTTGCTGAGCGGGAGTTAGGTTACGAGCAGTACTTC. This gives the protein CSVAERELGYEQYF.

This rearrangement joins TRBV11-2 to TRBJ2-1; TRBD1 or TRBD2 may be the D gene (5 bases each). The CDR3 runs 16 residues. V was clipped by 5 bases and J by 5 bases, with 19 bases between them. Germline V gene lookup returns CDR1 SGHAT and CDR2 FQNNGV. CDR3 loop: CASSPLVRKGHNEQFF. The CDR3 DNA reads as TGTGCCAGCAGCCCCCTAGTTAGAAAGGGACACAATGAGCAGTTCTTC.

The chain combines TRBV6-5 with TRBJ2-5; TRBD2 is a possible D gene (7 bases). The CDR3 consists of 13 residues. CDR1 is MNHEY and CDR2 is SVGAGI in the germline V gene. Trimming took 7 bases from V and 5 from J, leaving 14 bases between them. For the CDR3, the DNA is TGTGCCAGCACCACGGGGGGCTGGGAGACCCAGTACTTC. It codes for CASTTGGWETQYF.